This T cell receptor (beta chain) was retrieved from a study of T cell responses to AZD1222 COVID-19 vaccine (dated by TCRdb to the early 2020s). About the full investigation: AZD1222 recipients whose second dose came at about 4 weeks and those whose second dose came at about 12 weeks were combined into one group, since spike-specific TCR depth and breadth did not differ between the two schedules. A total of roughly 240 trial participants underwent TCR sequencing, of whom around 200 received two doses of AZD1222 and about 25 received two doses of the MenACWY control vaccine. Trial participants were enrolled by age into 18-55, 56-69 and 70-plus year subgroups, with about 150, 27 and 61 TCR-sequenced participants respectively.

About this clone: The antigen this receptor binds is unknown. Base quality data are lacking; no much larger clone is found one base away.

The time point label, as the study defines it: baseline before first vaccination. Samples from vaccinated people were obtained from the UK trials COV001 and COV002, which included a single-blind randomized controlled phase 2/3 trial of AZD1222 (ChAdOx1 nCoV-19) in healthy adults. For TCRbeta chain sequencing, PBMC samples from trial participants were taken at day 0 and at day 28 after the second dose. Findings and caveats that apply to the study as a whole: After two AZD1222 doses, spike-specific TCR breadth and depth were significantly higher than at day 0 and than in MenACWY recipients. Most participants were white British and females outnumbered males, and the authors suggested that clonal diversity may have been underestimated. In the small 56-69-year group, the increase in depth fell short of significance, most likely because of low power. Conclusions about previously exposed vaccinees are limited, since just 5 to 7 AZD1222 recipients were seropositive for SARS-CoV-2 at baseline. Because no samples from the day 14 peak response were available, repertoires could be characterized only after the peak T cell response. Vaccine-associated CD4 TCRs spanned the whole spike protein, with dominant responses in regions 160-218 and 743-854. Nearly half of unique spike-specific TCRs reportedly recognized epitopes outside regions mutated in the B.1.351 and B.1.1.7 variants.

The CDR3 regions of human TCRbeta chains were analyzed by immunosequencing. From the authors' description of their analysis: TCRs in the repertoires were compared against a reference library of SARS-CoV-2-specific TCRs that had been generated with the MIRA antigen-specificity platform. Breadth meant the fraction of unique TCRs that were SARS-CoV-2-associated, whereas depth meant the fraction of total T cells that were SARS-CoV-2-associated. Using the MIRA data, each spike-specific TCR was assigned both to the spike region to which the TCR was reactive and to a CD4 or CD8 class. Log10-transformed breadth and depth values were compared by one-way ANOVA with Sidak's multiple comparisons tests. TCRdb holds this immuneACCESS table with in-frame rearrangements only. Some clones are missing; in checked studies, unresolved V genes explain under half, and the rest has no known cause. Clone size and V and J calls were adopted from that table, with D and trimming inferred from the DNA. For this sample there are about 55,000 clones; 65% to 85% appear just once. Clones ranked in the top ten supply 25% to 30% of the sample.

The CDR3 sequence holds 15 residues, the cysteine and phenylalanine included. Only the CDR3 DNA is retained, 45 bases long and in frame from the first base. From V the trimming removes 3 bases and from J it removes 4 bases, while the gene matches leave 9 bases of the junction unaccounted for. Reading the germline V gene gives CDR1 KGHSH and CDR2 LQKENI. The sequence derives from an adult in good health. This material consisted of peripheral blood, taken on day 0 of AZD1222 vaccination. The sequence joins TRBV18 to TRBJ2-7; 7 bases in between match TRBD1. The CDR3 sequence is CASSPPQGQRYEQYF. The DNA sequence is as follows: TGTGCCAGCTCACCCCCCCAGGGACAGAGGTACGAGCAGTACTTC.